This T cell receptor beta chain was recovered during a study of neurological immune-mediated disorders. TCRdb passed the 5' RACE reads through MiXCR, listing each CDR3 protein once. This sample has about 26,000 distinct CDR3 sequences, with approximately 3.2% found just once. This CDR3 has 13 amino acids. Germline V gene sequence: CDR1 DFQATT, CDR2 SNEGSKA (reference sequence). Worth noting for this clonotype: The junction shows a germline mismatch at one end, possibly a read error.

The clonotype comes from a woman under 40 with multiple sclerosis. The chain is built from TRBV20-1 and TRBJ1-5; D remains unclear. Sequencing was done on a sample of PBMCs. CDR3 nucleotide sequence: TGCAGTGCTAGACCCCACGGCAATCAGCCCCAGAATTTT. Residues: CSARPHGNQPQNF.